The present TCR beta chain was sequenced within a study of shared clonotypes between healthy human individuals. In the study overall: The donor pool was made up of two women and three men aged 18 to 49.

CDR3 length: 16 amino acids. CDR1 SGHDT and CDR2 YYEEEE come from the germline V gene. The V and J ends lost 0 bases and 1 base respectively, with 10 bases between them. Profiling relied on immunoSEQ multiplex PCR, and the TCRdb table lists in-frame clones only, not all of them. This sample carries over 750,000 clones, about 96% of them seen once, and the ten largest clones take under 0.3%. CD8 cells regarded as naive lacked CD45RO, were positively chosen for CCR7, and omitted terminally differentiated effector memory CD45RA+ cells. The TCR was taken from a young man in good health. Sequencing used naive CD8+ T cells sorted from blood. The gene calls are TRBV5-6 and TRBJ2-2; possible D gene TRBD1, 5 bases. CDR3 sequence (DNA): TGTGCCAGCAGCTTGGCCATTAGGGGGAACACCGGGGAGCTGTTTTTT. It yields the protein CASSLAIRGNTGELFF.